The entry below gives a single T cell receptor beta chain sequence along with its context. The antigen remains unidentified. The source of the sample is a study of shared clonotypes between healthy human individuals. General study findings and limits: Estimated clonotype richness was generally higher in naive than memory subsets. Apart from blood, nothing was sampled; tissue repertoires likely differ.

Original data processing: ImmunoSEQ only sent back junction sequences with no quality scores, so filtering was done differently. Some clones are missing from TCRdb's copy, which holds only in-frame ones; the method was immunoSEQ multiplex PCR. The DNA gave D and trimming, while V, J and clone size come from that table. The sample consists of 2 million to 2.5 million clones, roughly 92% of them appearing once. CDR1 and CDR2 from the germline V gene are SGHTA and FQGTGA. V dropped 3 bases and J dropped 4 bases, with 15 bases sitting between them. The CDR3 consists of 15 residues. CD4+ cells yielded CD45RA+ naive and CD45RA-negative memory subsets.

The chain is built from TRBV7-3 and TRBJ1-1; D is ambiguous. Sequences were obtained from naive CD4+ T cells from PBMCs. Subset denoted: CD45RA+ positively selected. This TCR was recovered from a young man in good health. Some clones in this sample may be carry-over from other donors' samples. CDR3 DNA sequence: TGTGCCAGCAGCTTTAAGAGTGGAGGCAGCACTGAAGCTTTCTTT. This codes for CASSFKSGGSTEAFF.